This T cell receptor beta chain comes out of a study of blood T cell repertoires in COVID-19. Study-wide context: PBMCs, B-cell-depleted T cells, or T cells were the source of the cDNA or gDNA that made up the material.

The V segment lost 6 bases and the J segment 0 bases; nucleotides outside the gene matches: 5. Germline V gene lookup returns CDR1 ENHRY and CDR2 SYGVKD. There are 17 residues in the CDR3. Clones were read by immunoSEQ multiplex PCR, and TCRdb kept only the in-frame ones, dropping some. The table shows approximately 200,000 clones, with 60% to 80% occurring only once. This receptor was identified in a man between 60 and 70 years old with active or convalescent COVID-19. The genes are TRBV10-3 and TRBJ2-6; 10 positions agree with TRBD2. The sample was peripheral blood. CDR3 protein: CAIRETSGDSGANVLTF. The CDR3 DNA reads as TGTGCCATCAGGGAAACTAGCGGGGACTCTGGGGCCAACGTCCTGACTTTC.